Here is one TCR beta chain with its context. Its antigen is not yet known. Nothing much larger sits one base from this clone, and base qualities are not available. These data belong to a study of PD-L1 blockade in urothelial cancer listed by TCRdb under 2017. In terms of the full investigation: Therapy was started around 2014 for all patients, and atezolizumab 1,200 mg was administered intravenously every 3 weeks. About 85% of the roughly 29 patients were males with bladder-origin urothelial cancer, and about 60% of the 29 reported a prior smoking history. Patients had an ECOG performance status of 0 or 1 and had received between 0 and 3 prior chemotherapy regimens. Blood samples were analyzed 3 weeks after the start of treatment (second dose) and 6 weeks after the start of treatment. Blood samples gave median yields of roughly 150,000 T cells and 80,000 or so unique TCRs, along with a median clonality of approximately 0.08. Somatic, immune and clinical correlates of response to PD-L1 blockade with atezolizumab in urothelial cancer were the focus of an exploratory multi-omic analysis. TCR sequencing covered pretreatment tumor samples and matched, serially collected peripheral blood taken before and after atezolizumab treatment. Progression-free survival longer than 6 months counted as durable clinical benefit, and TCR features were additionally tested against both progression-free and overall survival. In the same patients, whole exome sequencing and RNA sequencing of pretreatment tumors were performed in addition to TCR sequencing. Durable clinical benefit was achieved by nine patients but not by the remaining 20. Twenty-nine patients had pretreatment blood TCR-seq, some 25 had at least one posttreatment blood collection, and some 25 had tumor TCR-seq.

The CDR3 runs 14 residues from the cysteine to the phenylalanine. The CDR3 DNA has 42 bases and is translated from base 1. The trim is 6 bases for V and 12 bases for J, with a gap of 24 bases between the germline ends. As encoded in the germline V gene, CDR1 is MRHNA while CDR2 is SNTAGT. Summary of the overall study and its limitations: Because of the small sample size (n ≈ 29) and the many exploratory analyses performed, the results are intended to be regarded as hypothesis-generating. At 3 weeks after the start of treatment, tumor-associated TCR clones in peripheral blood had expanded more in patients with durable benefit (n ≈ 20, p = 0.022). Improved progression-free and overall survival was found to be associated with pretreatment peripheral blood TCR clonality below the median.

Synthetic TCR analog templates were spiked into each PCR so that absolute template abundance could be estimated from read counts. Using the immunoSEQ assay, TCRbeta CDR3 regions were amplified from genomic DNA with bias-controlled V and J gene primers. Sequencing of rearranged TCRbeta segments was performed at approximately 20X coverage. The authors' pipeline ran thus. Sequencing errors were corrected by clustering, and CDR3s were annotated against IMGT so that V, D and J genes could be assigned. Only productive TCRbeta rearrangements were used in downstream analyses, excluding out-of-frame or stop-codon sequences. Clonality was computed as one minus Shannon entropy normalized by the log of the number of unique productive sequences. Fisher's exact test with Benjamini-Hochberg correction, using a cutoff of adjusted p below 0.01, was how clones that differed between time points or between blood and tumor were identified. The immuneACCESS repertoire file appears here via TCRdb, limited to in-frame rearrangements. These files lack a portion of the clones; in checked studies, under half of the deficit traces to unresolved V genes, and the cause of the others is not known. V, J and clone size reflect that table, while D and trimming were determined from the DNA. The sample includes tens of thousands of clones, with 80% to 85% observed a single time. The ten most abundant clones make up around a tenth of the sample.

The time point label on this specimen signifies: pretreatment peripheral blood. A total of roughly 30 patients with locally advanced or metastatic urothelial carcinoma, treated at Memorial Sloan Kettering on a trial protocol, made up the cohort. Peripheral blood mononuclear cells were collected pretreatment and during treatment, with between 1 and 8 total time points per patient. The Qiagen DNeasy Blood extraction kit was used to purify genomic DNA from total PBMCs and from tumor samples. Collected pretreatment and during treatment, PBMCs were isolated and stored as previously described. The receptor was isolated from a woman in her 70s with urothelial cancer. The source material was PBMCs, sampled around atezolizumab (anti-PD-L1) treatment. Recombination joined TRBV6-4 with TRBJ2-7; the D segment cannot be called with confidence. CDR3 region: CASSPSSAVPTRYF. The nucleotides are TGTGCCAGCAGCCCTTCATCGGCGGTTCCGACGCGGTACTTC.